The next 5 T cell receptor beta chains were all read from a single sample in a study of human T cells and chemical hapten exposure. Time point: pre-sensitization, week 0. The treatment here: therapeutic diphenylcyclopropenone sensitization with weekly scalp DPC. TCRdb itself ran the RACE reads through MiXCR, one entry per CDR3 protein. The table includes about 89,000 distinct CDR3 sequences, roughly a tenth detected once. The source material was whole blood, sampled in connection with sensitization to the hapten diphenylcyclopropenone (DPC). The origin of the receptors is a woman aged 60-75 years with alopecia areata. Some clones in this sample may be carry-over from other donors' samples.

The chain couples TRBV7-9 to TRBJ2-4; tentatively, D is TRBD2 (5 bases). CDR3 length: 14 amino acids. Trimming stripped 3 bases from V and 6 bases from J, with 12 bases between. CDR1 is SEHNR and CDR2 is FQNEAQ in the germline V gene (reference sequence). CDR3: CASSFGLSGNIQYF. CDR3 DNA sequence: TGTGCCAGCAGCTTTGGACTCTCGGGAAACATTCAGTACTTC.

The V call is TRBV7-3, the J call TRBJ2-2, with TRBD1 identical over 8 bases. J lost 6 bases, V lost 5 bases, and 14 bases had no gene match. CDR1 and CDR2 from the germline V gene are SGHTA and FQGTGA. This CDR3 contains 17 residues. CDR3 residues: CASSQRDGRGRSGELFF. The CDR3 region has the DNA TGTGCCAGCAGCCAAAGGGACGGCAGGGGGCGATCCGGGGAGCTGTTTTTT. The variable domain in full, completed from reference TRBV7-3 and TRBJ2-2, reads GAGVSQTPSNKVTEKGKYVELRCDPISGHTALYWYRQSLGQGPEFLIYFQGTGAADDSGLPNDRFFAVRPEGSVSTLKIQRTERGDSAVYLCASSQRDGRGRSGELFFGEGSRLTVL.

This sequence joins TRBV25-1 and TRBJ1-5; D gene unclear. Germline CDR1 and CDR2: MGHDK and SYGVNS. The CDR3 is 11 residues long. Trimming removed 11 bases at V and 5 bases at J, with 10 bases between. Written as DNA, the CDR3 is TGTGCCCAAGGACGGTATCAGCCCCAGCATTTT. The encoded protein is CAQGRYQPQHF.

This clonotype was observed many times. The chain links TRBV29-1 to TRBJ2-3; TRBD2 matches 11 bases. The CDR3 contains 15 residues. J gave up 2 bases and V 5 bases, and 6 bases lay outside the gene matches. CDR1 is SQVTM, CDR2 ANQGSEA, per germline. The CDR3 is CSVHGTSGNTDTQYF. Written as DNA, the CDR3 is TGCAGCGTTCATGGGACTAGCGGAAACACAGATACGCAGTATTTT.

The chain has TRBV5-4 and TRBJ1-6; 9 bases agree with TRBD1. The V gene end was trimmed by 1 base and the J gene end by 9 bases; junction bases not matched to a gene: 5. The CDR3 has 15 residues. The germline V gene encodes CDR1 SGHNT and CDR2 YYREEE (reference sequence). This chain's CDR3 is CASSLNRGLASPLHF. The CDR3 region has the DNA TGTGCCAGCAGCTTGAACAGGGGGCTGGCTTCACCCCTCCACTTT.